This T cell receptor (beta chain) was recorded in a study of blood T cell repertoires in COVID-19. Some clones are missing from TCRdb's copy, which holds only in-frame ones; the method was immunoSEQ multiplex PCR. In the table there are about 300,000 clones, more than 70% of which are singletons. Per germline, CDR1 SGHKS and CDR2 YYEKEE (reference sequence). The CDR3 is 18 residues long. Losses at the gene ends were 3 bases for V and 7 bases for J; bases not matched to a gene: 13. The chain has TRBV5-5 and TRBJ2-2, with 12 bases identical to TRBD2. Sequencing input: peripheral blood. The receptor was derived from a woman aged 45-65 years with acute or convalescent COVID-19. Here the CDR3 DNA reads TGTGCCAGCAGCTCGCTACAGCTAGCGGGAGGGCCCAGCGGGGAGCTGTTTTTT. It is translated as CASSSLQLAGGPSGELFF.